The sequence of this TCR beta chain was determined in a study of blood T cell repertoires in COVID-19. TCRdb keeps only in-frame clones here, not all; method: immunoSEQ multiplex PCR. The data contain about 200,000 clones, roughly 88% of them singletons. The CDR3 is 16 residues long. V shed 5 bases and J 2 bases; nucleotides not matched to a gene: 9. Germline V gene lookup returns CDR1 MNHEY and CDR2 SVGEGT. This receptor was identified in a man between 35 and 55 years old with acute COVID-19. The sample was PBMCs or T cells enriched from blood (not recorded which). The J gene is TRBJ2-7, the V gene TRBV6-2 or TRBV6-3, with 10 bases matching TRBD2. Here the CDR3 reads CASSLLTSGPTYEQYF. CDR3 DNA: TGTGCCAGCAGTCTCCTGACTAGCGGGCCTACCTACGAGCAGTACTTC.